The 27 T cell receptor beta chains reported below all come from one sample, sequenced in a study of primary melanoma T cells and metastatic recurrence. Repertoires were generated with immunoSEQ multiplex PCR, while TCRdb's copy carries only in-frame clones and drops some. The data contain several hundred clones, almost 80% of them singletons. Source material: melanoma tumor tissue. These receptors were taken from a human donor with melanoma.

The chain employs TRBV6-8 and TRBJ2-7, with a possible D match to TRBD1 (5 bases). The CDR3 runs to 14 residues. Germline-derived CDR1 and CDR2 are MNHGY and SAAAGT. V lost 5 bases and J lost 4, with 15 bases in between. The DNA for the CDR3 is TGTGCCAGCAGTGTAGGTAGCAGGGAATACGAGCAGTACTTC. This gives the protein CASSVGSREYEQYF.

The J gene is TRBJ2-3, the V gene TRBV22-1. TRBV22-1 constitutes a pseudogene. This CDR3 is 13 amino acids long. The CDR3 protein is CASSRADTDTQYF. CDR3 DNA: TGTGCCAGCAGTAGGGCAGACACAGATACGCAGTATTTT.

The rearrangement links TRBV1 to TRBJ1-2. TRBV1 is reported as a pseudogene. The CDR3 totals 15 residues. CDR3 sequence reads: CASSLMGGANYGYTF. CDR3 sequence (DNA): TGCGCCAGCAGCCTCATGGGGGGGGCCAACTATGGCTACACCTTC.

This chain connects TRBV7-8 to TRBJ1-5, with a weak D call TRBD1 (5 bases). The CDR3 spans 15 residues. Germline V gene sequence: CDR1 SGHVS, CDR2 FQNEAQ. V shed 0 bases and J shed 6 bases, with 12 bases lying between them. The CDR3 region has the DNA TGTGCCAGCAGCTTAGCGAAAGGGGTGGGTCAGCCCCAGCATTTT. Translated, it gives CASSLAKGVGQPQHF.

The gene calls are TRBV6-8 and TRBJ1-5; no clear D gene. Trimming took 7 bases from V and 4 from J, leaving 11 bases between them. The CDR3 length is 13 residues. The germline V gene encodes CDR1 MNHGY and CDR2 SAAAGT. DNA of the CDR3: TGTGCCAGCATGGAGGGAGGTAATCAGCCCCAGCATTTT. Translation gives CASMEGGNQPQHF.

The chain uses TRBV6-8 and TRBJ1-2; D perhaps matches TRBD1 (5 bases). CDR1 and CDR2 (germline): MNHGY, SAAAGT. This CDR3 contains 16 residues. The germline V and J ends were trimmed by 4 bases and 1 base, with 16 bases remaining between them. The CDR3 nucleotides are TGTGCCAGCAGTTCCATTCCCGGACACCTTAACTATGGCTACACCTTC. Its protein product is CASSSIPGHLNYGYTF.

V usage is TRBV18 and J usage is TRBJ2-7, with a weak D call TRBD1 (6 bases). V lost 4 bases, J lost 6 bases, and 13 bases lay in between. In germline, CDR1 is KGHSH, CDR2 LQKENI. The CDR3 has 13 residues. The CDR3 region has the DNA TGTGCCAGCTCACTTGGGGCGACAGGCGAGCAGTACTTC. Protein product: CASSLGATGEQYF.

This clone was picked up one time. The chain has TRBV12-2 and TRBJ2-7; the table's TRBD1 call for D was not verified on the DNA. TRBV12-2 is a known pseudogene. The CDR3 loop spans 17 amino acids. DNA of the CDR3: TGTGCCAGTTCGGAAACTCGCAACAGGGACCACTCCTACGAGCAGTACTTC. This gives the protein CASSETRNRDHSYEQYF.

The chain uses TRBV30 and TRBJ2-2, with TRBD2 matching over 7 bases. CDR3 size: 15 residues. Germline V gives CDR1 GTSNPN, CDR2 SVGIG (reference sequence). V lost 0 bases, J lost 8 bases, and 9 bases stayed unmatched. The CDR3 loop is CAWSVLQRGRGELFF. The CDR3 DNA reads TGTGCCTGGAGTGTACTCCAGCGGGGACGAGGGGAGCTGTTTTTT.

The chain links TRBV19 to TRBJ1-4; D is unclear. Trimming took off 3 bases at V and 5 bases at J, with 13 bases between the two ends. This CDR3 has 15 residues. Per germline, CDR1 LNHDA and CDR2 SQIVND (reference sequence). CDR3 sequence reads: CASSIYTGSNEKLFF. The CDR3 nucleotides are TGTGCCAGTAGTATTTATACGGGGTCGAATGAAAAACTGTTTTTT.

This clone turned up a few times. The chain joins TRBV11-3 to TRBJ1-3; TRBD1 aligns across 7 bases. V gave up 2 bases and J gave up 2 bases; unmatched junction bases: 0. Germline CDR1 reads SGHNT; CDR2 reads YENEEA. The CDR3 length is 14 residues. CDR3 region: CASSLTGAGNTIYF. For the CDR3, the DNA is TGTGCCAGCAGCTTAACAGGGGCTGGAAACACCATATATTTT. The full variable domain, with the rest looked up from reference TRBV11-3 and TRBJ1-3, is EAGVVQSPRYKIIEKKQPVAFWCNPISGHNTLYWYLQNLGQGPELLIRYENEEAVDDSQLPKDRFSAERLKGVDSTLKIQPAELGDSAVYLCASSLTGAGNTIYFGEGSWLTVV.

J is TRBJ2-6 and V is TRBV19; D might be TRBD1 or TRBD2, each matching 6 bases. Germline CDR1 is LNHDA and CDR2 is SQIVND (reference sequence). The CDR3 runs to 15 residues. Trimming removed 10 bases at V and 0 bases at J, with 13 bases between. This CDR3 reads CATRTAGSGANVLTF. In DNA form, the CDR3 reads TGTGCCACTCGGACAGCGGGCTCTGGGGCCAACGTCCTGACTTTC. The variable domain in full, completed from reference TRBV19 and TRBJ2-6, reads DGGITQSPKYLFRKEGQNVTLSCEQNLNHDAMYWYRQDPGQGLRLIYYSQIVNDFQKGDIAEGYSVSREKKESFPLTVTSAQKNPTAFYLCATRTAGSGANVLTFGAGSRLTVL.

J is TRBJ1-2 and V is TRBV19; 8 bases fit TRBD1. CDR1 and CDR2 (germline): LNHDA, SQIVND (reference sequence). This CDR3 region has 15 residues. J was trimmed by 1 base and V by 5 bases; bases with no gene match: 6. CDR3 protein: CASSPDRAVNYGYTF. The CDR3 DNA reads TGTGCCAGTAGTCCGGACAGGGCGGTTAACTATGGCTACACCTTC.

CDR3 in amino acids: CASSLGQTLSPLHF. DNA for the CDR3: TGTGCCAGCAGCTTGGGACAGACCCTTTCACCCCTCCACTTT. V is TRBV11-3 and J is TRBJ1-6; 7 bases align to TRBD1. Germline CDR1 reads SGHNT; CDR2 reads YENEEA. CDR3 length equals 14 residues. J lost 9 bases, V lost 3 bases, and 5 bases had no gene match.

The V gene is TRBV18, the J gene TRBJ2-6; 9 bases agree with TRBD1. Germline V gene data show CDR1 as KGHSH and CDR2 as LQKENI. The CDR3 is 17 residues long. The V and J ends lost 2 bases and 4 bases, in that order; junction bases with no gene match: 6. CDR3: CASSPNRGLSGANVLTF. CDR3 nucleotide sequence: TGTGCCAGCTCACCAAACAGGGGGCTCTCCGGGGCCAACGTCCTGACTTTC.

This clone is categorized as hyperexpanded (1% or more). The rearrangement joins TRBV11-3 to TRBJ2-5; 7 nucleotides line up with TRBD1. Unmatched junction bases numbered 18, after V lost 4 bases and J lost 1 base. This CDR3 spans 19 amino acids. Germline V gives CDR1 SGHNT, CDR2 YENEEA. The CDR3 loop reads CASSSPLTNRGRFQETQYF. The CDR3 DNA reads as TGTGCCAGCAGCTCCCCTTTGACAAACAGGGGTCGGTTCCAAGAGACCCAGTACTTC.

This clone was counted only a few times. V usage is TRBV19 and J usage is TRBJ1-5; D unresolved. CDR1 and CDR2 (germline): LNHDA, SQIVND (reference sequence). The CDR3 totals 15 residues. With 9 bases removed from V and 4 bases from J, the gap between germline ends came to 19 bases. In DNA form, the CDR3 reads TGTGCCAGAGCTACGGGGTTTTCCAAGAATCAGCCCCAGCATTTT. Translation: CARATGFSKNQPQHF. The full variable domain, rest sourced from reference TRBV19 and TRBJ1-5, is DGGITQSPKYLFRKEGQNVTLSCEQNLNHDAMYWYRQDPGQGLRLIYYSQIVNDFQKGDIAEGYSVSREKKESFPLTVTSAQKNPTAFYLCARATGFSKNQPQHFGDGTRLSIL.

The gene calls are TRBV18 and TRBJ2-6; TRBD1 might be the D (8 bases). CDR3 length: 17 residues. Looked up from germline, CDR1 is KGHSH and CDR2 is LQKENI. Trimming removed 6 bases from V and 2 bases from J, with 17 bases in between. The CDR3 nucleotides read TGTGCCAGCTCCCAGCGGGACAGGACACCTGGGGCCAACGTCCTGACTTTC. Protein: CASSQRDRTPGANVLTF. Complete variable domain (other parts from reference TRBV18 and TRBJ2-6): NAGVMQNPRHLVRRRGQEARLRCSPMKGHSHVYWYRQLPEEGLKFMVYLQKENIIDESGMPKERFSAEFPKEGPSILRIQQVVRGDSAAYFCASSQRDRTPGANVLTFGAGSRLTVL.

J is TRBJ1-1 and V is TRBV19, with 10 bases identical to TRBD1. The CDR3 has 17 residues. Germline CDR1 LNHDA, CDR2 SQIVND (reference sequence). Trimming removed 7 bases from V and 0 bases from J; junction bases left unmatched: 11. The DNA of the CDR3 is TGTGCCAGTAACCCGGGACAGGGGATTAGTCTGAACACTGAAGCTTTCTTT. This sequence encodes CASNPGQGISLNTEAFF. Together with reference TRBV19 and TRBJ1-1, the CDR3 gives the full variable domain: DGGITQSPKYLFRKEGQNVTLSCEQNLNHDAMYWYRQDPGQGLRLIYYSQIVNDFQKGDIAEGYSVSREKKESFPLTVTSAQKNPTAFYLCASNPGQGISLNTEAFFGQGTRLTVV.

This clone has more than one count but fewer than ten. The CDR3 is CASRGDRGSTDTQYF. The DNA of the CDR3 is TGTGCCAGCAGAGGAGACCGTGGGAGTACAGATACGCAGTATTTT. J is TRBJ2-3 and V is TRBV11-3; D perhaps matches TRBD2 (5 bases). The V end was cut by 6 bases, the J end by 3 bases, with 16 bases between. Germline V gene sequence: CDR1 SGHNT, CDR2 YENEEA. This CDR3 has 15 residues.

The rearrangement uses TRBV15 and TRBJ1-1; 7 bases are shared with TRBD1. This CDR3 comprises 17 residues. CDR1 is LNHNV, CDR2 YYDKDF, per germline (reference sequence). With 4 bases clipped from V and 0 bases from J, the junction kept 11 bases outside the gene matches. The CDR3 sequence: CATSIDRVWHMNTEAFF. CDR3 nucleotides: TGTGCCACCAGCATCGACAGGGTTTGGCATATGAACACTGAAGCTTTCTTT.

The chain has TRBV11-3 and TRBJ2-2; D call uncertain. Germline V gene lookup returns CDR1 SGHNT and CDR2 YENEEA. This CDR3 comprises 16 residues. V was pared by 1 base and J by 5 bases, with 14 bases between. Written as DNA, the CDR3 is TGTGCCAGCAGCTTAGGGGGATCGGGCAGTACCGGGGAGCTGTTTTTT. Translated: CASSLGGSGSTGELFF. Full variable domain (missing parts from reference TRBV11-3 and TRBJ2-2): EAGVVQSPRYKIIEKKQPVAFWCNPISGHNTLYWYLQNLGQGPELLIRYENEEAVDDSQLPKDRFSAERLKGVDSTLKIQPAELGDSAVYLCASSLGGSGSTGELFFGEGSRLTVL.

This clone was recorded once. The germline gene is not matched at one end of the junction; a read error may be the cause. The CDR3 region is CASSNSRNTIYF. In DNA form, the CDR3 reads TGTGCCAGCAGTAACTCCCGAAACACCATATATTTT. This rearrangement joins TRBV6-8 to TRBJ1-3; the D is unclear. The CDR3 is 12 residues long. From germline, CDR1 is MNHGY and CDR2 SAAAGT.

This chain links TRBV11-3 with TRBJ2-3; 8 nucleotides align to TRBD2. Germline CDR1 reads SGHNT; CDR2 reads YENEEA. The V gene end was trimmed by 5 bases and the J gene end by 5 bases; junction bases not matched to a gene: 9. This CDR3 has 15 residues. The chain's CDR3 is CASSPGTRIGDTQYF. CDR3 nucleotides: TGTGCCAGCAGCCCCGGGACTAGGATTGGAGATACGCAGTATTTT.

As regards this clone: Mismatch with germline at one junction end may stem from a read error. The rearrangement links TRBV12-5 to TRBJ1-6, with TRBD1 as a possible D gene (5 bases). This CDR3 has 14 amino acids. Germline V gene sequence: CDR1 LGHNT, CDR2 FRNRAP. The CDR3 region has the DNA TGTGCCATTAGGGAGGGGACGGGAAATTCACCCCTCTACTTT. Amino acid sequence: CAIREGTGNSPLYF.

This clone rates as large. The DNA of the CDR3 is TGCGCCAGCAGCCCCCGGGGCGGCGAAAAACTGTTTTTT. It yields the protein CASSPRGGEKLFF. The chain links TRBV23-1 to TRBJ1-4; tentatively, D is TRBD1 (5 bases). TRBV23-1 is classed as an ORF, of uncertain function. The CDR3 spans 13 residues. The V and J ends lost 6 bases and 8 bases respectively, with 13 bases between them.

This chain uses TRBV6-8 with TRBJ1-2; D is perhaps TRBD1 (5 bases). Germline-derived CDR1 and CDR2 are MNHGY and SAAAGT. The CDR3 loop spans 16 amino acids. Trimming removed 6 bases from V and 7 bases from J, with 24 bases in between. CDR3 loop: CASRPMTVPRGVGYTF. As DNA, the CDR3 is TGTGCCAGCAGACCTATGACAGTTCCCCGTGGGGTTGGCTACACCTTC.